One and the same sample provided the 30 T cell receptor beta chains below, sequenced in a study of T-cell reconstitution after alpha-beta-depleted transplantation in children. During its preparation, the TCRbeta library received unique molecular identifiers. MiXCR, run by TCRdb on the PCR reads, gives a single entry per CDR3 protein. Of about 460,000 distinct CDR3 sequences listed, 10% are singletons. The sequencing here drew on PBMCs, taken before TCRalphabeta/CD19-depleted stem cell transplant. These receptors were collected from a child under 10 years old with inherited bone marrow failure, due to receive a stem cell transplant.

A note on this clonotype: A much larger clone differs by one base, so this may be a read error. The rearrangement links TRBV5-1 to TRBJ2-5; D gene unclear. The CDR3 extends over 14 amino acids. CDR1 is SGHRS, CDR2 YFSETQ, per germline. The germline V and J ends were trimmed by 7 bases and 2 bases, with 15 bases remaining between them. CDR3 region: CASRPTTTQETQYF. Written as DNA, the CDR3 is TGCGCCAGCCGCCCGACGACCACTCAAGAGACCCAGTACTTC.

The table lists this clonotype with many counts. This chain joins TRBV6-5 and TRBJ2-3; 8 nucleotides line up with TRBD2. This CDR3 has 16 residues. From germline, CDR1 is MNHEY and CDR2 SVGAGI. With 0 bases clipped from V and 2 bases from J, the junction kept 4 bases outside the gene matches. As DNA, the CDR3 is TGTGCCAGCAGTTACTCGCGGCGGGAGGCCACAGATACGCAGTATTTT. It yields the protein CASSYSRREATDTQYF.

In its sample, this clonotype was seen a few times. This chain links TRBV19 with TRBJ2-2, with 14 positions matching TRBD2. This CDR3 has 21 amino acids. Germline loops: CDR1 LNHDA, CDR2 SQIVND (reference sequence). Trimming removed 1 base from V and 2 bases from J; junction bases left unmatched: 12. The CDR3 spells CASSIAVPGLAGVLNTGELFF. The CDR3 coding sequence is TGTGCCAGTAGTATAGCAGTCCCGGGACTAGCGGGAGTTTTAAACACCGGGGAGCTGTTTTTT.

This chain uses TRBV12-3 or TRBV12-4 with TRBJ1-2; D unresolved. The CDR3 length is 14 residues. V was shortened by 2 bases and J by 4 bases, with 11 bases between the two germline ends. CDR3 region: CASSLRGRGYGYTF. CDR3 DNA sequence: TGTGCCAGCAGTTTACGGGGTCGGGGCTATGGCTACACCTTC.

With regard to this clonotype: A much larger clone differs by one base, so this may be a read error. The rearrangement joins TRBV28 to TRBJ2-7, with TRBD1 as a possible D gene (6 bases). Germline V lookup: CDR1 MDHEN, CDR2 SYDVKM. The CDR3 consists of 12 residues. This chain's CDR3 is CASSEQGGEHYF. Here the CDR3 DNA reads TGTGCCAGCAGTGAACAGGGTGGCGAGCATTACTTC.

On this clonotype: An end of the junction differs from the germline gene, which may be a read error. This sequence joins TRBV4-1 and TRBJ2-2, with D possibly matching TRBD2 (7 bases). CDR1 and CDR2 (germline): MGHRA, YSYEKL. The CDR3 covers 15 residues. CDR3 in amino acids: CASSQGGGGFRELLF. The DNA for the CDR3 is TGCGCCAGCAGCCAAGGAGGGGGGGGATTTAGGGAGCTGTTATTT.

To note about this clonotype: This likely comes from a read error, as the CDR3 has no conserved phenylalanine or tryptophan at its end. The genes are TRBV7-9 and TRBJ2-7, with a tentative D call TRBD1 (6 bases). V shed 5 bases and J shed 0 bases, with 11 bases lying between them. CDR3 length: 14 residues. Per germline, CDR1 SEHNR and CDR2 FQNEAQ (reference sequence). The CDR3 DNA sequence: TGTGCCAGCAGCCCCCGGACAGACTCCTACGAGCAGTACTTA. It translates to CASSPRTDSYEQYL.

This clonotype was picked up many times. The chain combines TRBV19 with TRBJ1-5, with 8 bases matching TRBD1. The germline V gene encodes CDR1 LNHDA and CDR2 SQIVND (reference sequence). V was clipped by 4 bases and J by 5 bases; unmatched bases: 7. This CDR3 region has 15 residues. The CDR3: CASSTWQGAHQPQHF. The CDR3 nucleotides are TGTGCCAGTAGTACCTGGCAGGGGGCCCATCAGCCCCAGCATTTT.

This clonotype was counted only a few times. CDR3 sequence: CASSSQAARLYEQYF. The CDR3 DNA reads as TGTGCCAGCAGCTCTCAGGCGGCGCGGCTCTACGAGCAGTACTTC. The chain carries TRBV7-9 and TRBJ2-7; D is ambiguous. Trimming cost V 4 bases and J 3 bases, with 16 bases left between them. Germline lookup yields CDR1 SEHNR and CDR2 FQNEAQ (reference sequence). The CDR3 length is 15 residues.

This clonotype was counted between two and nine times. The chain carries TRBV6-2 or TRBV6-3 and TRBJ2-1; D unclear. The germline V gene has CDR1 MNHEY and CDR2 SVGEGT. Trimming left V 2 bases short and J 5 bases short, with 19 bases between. This CDR3 region has 17 residues. In DNA, the CDR3 is TGTGCCAGCAGTTACCAATCCCCCGCGGCCAAAGACAATGAGCAGTTCTTC. Translating it yields CASSYQSPAAKDNEQFF.

This clonotype has at least ten counts. The chain carries TRBV12-3 or TRBV12-4 and TRBJ2-7; D is unresolved. The CDR3 consists of 12 residues. V was clipped by 3 bases and J by 5 bases, with 8 bases between them. CDR3 sequence reads: CASSFAQDEQYF. In DNA, the CDR3 is TGTGCCAGCAGTTTTGCCCAGGACGAGCAGTACTTC.

The chain couples TRBV4-3 to TRBJ2-3; weak D call: TRBD2 (5 bases). Trimming removed 4 bases from V and 2 bases from J, with 22 bases in between. Germline loops: CDR1 LGHNA, CDR2 YSLEER. The CDR3 sequence is 18 residues long. The CDR3 is CASSRNPLGPGFTDTQYF. The CDR3 DNA follows: TGCGCCAGCAGCCGAAACCCACTAGGACCAGGATTCACAGATACGCAGTATTTT.

This clonotype was found many times. The rearrangement joins TRBV10-3 to TRBJ1-1; 7 bases agree with TRBD1. This CDR3 spans 15 amino acids. The germline CDR1 and CDR2 sequences are ENHRY and SYGVKD. V shed 6 bases and J 1 base; nucleotides not matched to a gene: 8. The DNA for the CDR3 is TGTGCCATCAGGGACAGGTCCGGAGGGAACACTGAAGCTTTCTTT. It codes for CAIRDRSGGNTEAFF.

J is TRBJ2-7 and V is TRBV6-5; D is unresolved. V shed 6 bases and J shed 0 bases, with 24 bases lying between them. Germline values: CDR1 MNHEY, CDR2 SVGAGI. This CDR3 is built from 18 residues. The CDR3 nucleotides read TGTGCCAGCAGCCGACGCCTCGGACGTACTGTCAGCTCCTACGAGCAGTACTTC. Its translation: CASSRRLGRTVSSYEQYF.

The V call is TRBV5-1, the J call TRBJ2-1, with D unclear. Per germline, CDR1 SGHRS and CDR2 YFSETQ. V gave up 2 bases and J gave up 8 bases, with 11 bases separating them. This CDR3 is 13 amino acids long. CDR3 DNA: TGCGCCAGCAGCTTAAGTCCGGCGCATGAGCAGTTCTTC. Protein sequence: CASSLSPAHEQFF.

This clonotype was observed at least ten times. The rearrangement uses TRBV5-1 and TRBJ2-7; tentative D call: TRBD1 (5 bases). V was trimmed by 3 bases and J by 0 bases, leaving 16 bases between them. CDR1 is SGHRS and CDR2 is YFSETQ in the germline V gene. This CDR3 has 16 residues. CDR3 region: CASSSRQPNPSYEQYF. CDR3 nucleotides: TGCGCCAGCAGCTCCCGACAGCCTAATCCCTCCTACGAGCAGTACTTC.

This clonotype has ten or more counts. The chain links TRBV20-1 to TRBJ2-7; 8 bases match TRBD1. Germline lookup yields CDR1 DFQATT and CDR2 SNEGSKA (reference sequence). This CDR3 comprises 12 residues. V was clipped by 3 bases and J by 4 bases; unmatched bases: 2. CDR3 residues: CSASDRGYEQYF. In DNA form, the CDR3 reads TGCAGTGCTAGTGACAGGGGTTACGAGCAGTACTTC.

The chain links TRBV20-1 to TRBJ1-5; 7 nucleotides match TRBD1. The CDR3 sequence is 14 residues long. Germline V lookup: CDR1 DFQATT, CDR2 SNEGSKA (reference sequence). V shed 0 bases and J 5 bases; nucleotides not matched to a gene: 4. CDR3 nucleotide sequence: TGCAGTGCTAGAGATCCGGACAGGTATCAGCCCCAGCATTTT. Its translation is CSARDPDRYQPQHF.

Ten or more counts support this clonotype. V usage is TRBV5-1 and J usage is TRBJ2-7, with TRBD1 as a possible D gene (5 bases). The CDR3 length is 13 residues. V was shortened by 5 bases and J by 6 bases, with 15 bases between the two germline ends. Germline V lookup: CDR1 SGHRS, CDR2 YFSETQ. The CDR3: CASRGIDRPEQYF. In DNA, the CDR3 is TGCGCCAGCAGGGGGATCGACAGACCCGAGCAGTACTTC. The full variable domain, with the rest looked up from reference TRBV5-1 and TRBJ2-7, is KAGVTQTPRYLIKTRGQQVTLSCSPISGHRSVSWYQQTPGQGLQFLFEYFSETQRNKGNFPGRFSGRQFSNSRSEMNVSTLELGDSALYLCASRGIDRPEQYFGPGTRLTVT.

In this sample, this clonotype turned up many times. The chain carries TRBV3-1 and TRBJ2-7; the D is unclear. The CDR3 loop spans 13 amino acids. The V and J ends lost 1 base and 0 bases respectively, with 4 bases between them. The germline V gene encodes CDR1 LGHDT and CDR2 YNNKEL (reference sequence). In nucleotides, the CDR3 is TGTGCCAGCAGCCAAGTTAACTCCTACGAGCAGTACTTC. It yields the protein CASSQVNSYEQYF.

This clonotype was seen at least ten times. The chain carries TRBV5-5 and TRBJ2-5; no reliable D call. The V end lost 0 bases, the J end lost 4 bases, and 10 bases lay between the germline ends. The V gene's germline CDR1 is SGHKS and CDR2 YYEKEE (reference sequence). This CDR3 has 14 amino acids. The CDR3 sequence: CASSLETLLETQYF. The CDR3 region has the DNA TGTGCCAGCAGCTTGGAGACACTACTAGAGACCCAGTACTTC. The full variable domain, with the rest looked up from reference TRBV5-5 and TRBJ2-5, is DAGVTQSPTHLIKTRGQQVTLRCSPISGHKSVSWYQQVLGQGPQFIFQYYEKEERGRGNFPDRFSARQFPNYSSELNVNALLLGDSALYLCASSLETLLETQYFGPGTRLLVL.

This clonotype has at least ten counts. The chain carries TRBV6-2 or TRBV6-3 and TRBJ2-3, with 10 bases matching TRBD2. CDR3 length equals 17 residues. With V trimmed by 6 bases and J by 4 bases, 13 bases remained unmatched. The V gene's germline CDR1 is MNHEY and CDR2 SVGEGT. CDR3 nucleotide sequence: TGTGCCAGCAGAACCGAGTCGAGCGGGAGGGCCCCAGATACGCAGTATTTT. It yields the protein CASRTESSGRAPDTQYF.

This clonotype has a count of ten or more. The chain uses TRBV4-3 and TRBJ2-1; 9 bases fit TRBD2. Germline lookup yields CDR1 LGHNA and CDR2 YSLEER. V lost 0 bases, J lost 3 bases, and 15 bases stayed unmatched. The CDR3 is 20 residues long. The CDR3 bases are TGCGCCAGCAGCCAAGATAGCGGGAACGGTAGCGGGAGTTACTACAATGAGCAGTTCTTC. Protein sequence: CASSQDSGNGSGSYYNEQFF.

The chain carries TRBV20-1 and TRBJ2-1; D may correspond to TRBD1 or TRBD2 (5 bases each). The CDR3 has 15 residues. The V gene's germline CDR1 is DFQATT and CDR2 SNEGSKA (reference sequence). Trimming pared 3 bases from V and 1 base from J, leaving 13 bases between. The DNA for the CDR3 is TGCAGTGCTAGTAAGGGGTGGGGGTCCTACAATGAGCAGTTCTTC. It translates to CSASKGWGSYNEQFF.

The table lists this clonotype with many counts. The chain uses TRBV29-1 and TRBJ1-2; D is possibly TRBD1 (6 bases). This CDR3 contains 12 residues. Trimming left V 4 bases short and J 8 bases short, with 14 bases between. The germline CDR1 and CDR2 sequences are SQVTM and ANQGSEA. The CDR3 spells CSVVGDTTGYTF. CDR3 bases: TGCAGCGTTGTGGGGGACACTACCGGCTACACCTTC.

This clonotype was detected ten times or more. V is TRBV6-5 and J is TRBJ2-1, with 10 bases matching TRBD1. V lost 2 bases, J lost 7 bases, and 2 bases stayed unmatched. This CDR3 contains 14 residues. Germline V gene lookup returns CDR1 MNHEY and CDR2 SVGAGI. Written as DNA, the CDR3 is TGTGCCAGCAGTTACGGGACAGGGGATAATGAGCAGTTCTTC. Encoded protein: CASSYGTGDNEQFF.

At least ten counts were recorded for this clonotype. The chain has TRBV28 and TRBJ2-2; TRBD1 matches at 12 bases. The CDR3 consists of 16 residues. V shed 5 bases and J 7 bases; nucleotides not matched to a gene: 8. The germline gives CDR1 MDHEN, CDR2 SYDVKM. CDR3 protein: CASSLPGQGAFGELFF. CDR3 nucleotide sequence: TGTGCCAGCAGTCTTCCGGGACAGGGGGCTTTCGGGGAGCTGTTTTTT.

This clonotype was found many times. The rearrangement uses TRBV19 and TRBJ2-5, with D possibly being TRBD1 (6 bases). Germline CDR1 and CDR2: LNHDA and SQIVND (reference sequence). Trimming left V 6 bases short and J 2 bases short, with 16 bases between. The CDR3 loop spans 15 amino acids. The CDR3: CASRGTQQGQETQYF. DNA of the CDR3: TGTGCCAGTAGAGGGACCCAACAGGGACAAGAGACCCAGTACTTC.

This chain uses TRBV20-1 with TRBJ1-1; TRBD1 agrees at 10 bases. The length of the CDR3 is 14 residues. Trimming cost V 6 bases and J 3 bases; bases outside gene matches: 7. The germline gives CDR1 DFQATT, CDR2 SNEGSKA (reference sequence). CDR3 protein: CSAPRQGADTEAFF. Here the CDR3 DNA reads TGCAGTGCCCCTCGACAGGGGGCGGACACTGAAGCTTTCTTT.

This clonotype occurred many times. CDR3 sequence reads: CSVEDRLAGGLSARYF. CDR3 sequence (DNA): TGCAGCGTCGAGGACCGCTTAGCGGGAGGGCTTTCCGCCCGGTACTTC. The chain has TRBV29-1 and TRBJ2-7; TRBD2 matches at 11 bases. Germline V gene data show CDR1 as SQVTM and CDR2 as ANQGSEA. This CDR3 has 16 residues. The V gene end was trimmed by 6 bases and the J gene end by 12 bases; junction bases not matched to a gene: 22.